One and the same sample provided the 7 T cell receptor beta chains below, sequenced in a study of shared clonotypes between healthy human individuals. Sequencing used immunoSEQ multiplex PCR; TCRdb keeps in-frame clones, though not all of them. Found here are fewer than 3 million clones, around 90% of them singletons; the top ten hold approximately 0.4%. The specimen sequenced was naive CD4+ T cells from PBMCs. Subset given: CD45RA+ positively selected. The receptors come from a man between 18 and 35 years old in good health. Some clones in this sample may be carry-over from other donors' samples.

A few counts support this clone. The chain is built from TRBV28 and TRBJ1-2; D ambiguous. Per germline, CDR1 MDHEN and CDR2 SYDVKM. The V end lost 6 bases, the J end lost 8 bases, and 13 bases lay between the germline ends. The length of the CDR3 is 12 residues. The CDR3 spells CASSPVARGYTF. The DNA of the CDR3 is TGTGCCAGCAGCCCCGTGGCGCGGGGCTACACCTTC.

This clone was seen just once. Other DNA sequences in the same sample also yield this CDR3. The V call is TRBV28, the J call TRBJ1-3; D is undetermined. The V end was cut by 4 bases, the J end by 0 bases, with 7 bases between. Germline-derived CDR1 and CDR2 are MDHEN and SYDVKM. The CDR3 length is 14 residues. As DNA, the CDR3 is TGTGCCAGCAGTTCACGGAGCTCTGGAAACACCATATATTTT. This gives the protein CASSSRSSGNTIYF.

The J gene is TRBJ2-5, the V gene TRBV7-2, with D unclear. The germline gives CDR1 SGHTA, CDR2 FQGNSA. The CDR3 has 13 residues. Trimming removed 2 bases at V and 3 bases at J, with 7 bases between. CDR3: CASSLTPKETQYF. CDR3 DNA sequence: TGTGCCAGCAGCTTAACCCCGAAAGAGACCCAGTACTTC.

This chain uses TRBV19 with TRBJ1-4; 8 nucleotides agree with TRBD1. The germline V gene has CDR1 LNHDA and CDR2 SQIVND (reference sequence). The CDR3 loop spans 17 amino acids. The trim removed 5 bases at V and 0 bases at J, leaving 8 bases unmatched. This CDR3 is CASSPDRAPATNEKLFF. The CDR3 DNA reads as TGTGCCAGTAGTCCGGACAGGGCTCCTGCAACTAATGAAAAACTGTTTTTT.

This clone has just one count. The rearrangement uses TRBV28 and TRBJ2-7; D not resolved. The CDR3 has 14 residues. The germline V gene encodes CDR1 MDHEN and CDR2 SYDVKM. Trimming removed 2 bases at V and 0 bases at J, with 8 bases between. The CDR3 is CASSLNGPSYEQYF. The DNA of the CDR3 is TGTGCCAGCAGTTTAAATGGCCCCTCCTACGAGCAGTACTTC.

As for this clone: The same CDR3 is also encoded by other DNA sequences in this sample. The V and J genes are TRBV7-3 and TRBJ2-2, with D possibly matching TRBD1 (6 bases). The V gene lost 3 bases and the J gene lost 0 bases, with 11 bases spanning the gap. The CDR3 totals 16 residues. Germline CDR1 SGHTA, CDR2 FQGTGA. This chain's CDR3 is CASSFLDRANTGELFF. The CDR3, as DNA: TGTGCCAGCAGCTTTTTGGACAGAGCGAACACCGGGGAGCTGTTTTTT.

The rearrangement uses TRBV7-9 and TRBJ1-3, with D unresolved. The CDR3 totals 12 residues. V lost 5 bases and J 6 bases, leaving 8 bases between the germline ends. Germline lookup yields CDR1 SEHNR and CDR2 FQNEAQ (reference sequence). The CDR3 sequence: CASSLQVNTIYF. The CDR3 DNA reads TGTGCCAGCAGCCTTCAAGTAAACACCATATATTTT.